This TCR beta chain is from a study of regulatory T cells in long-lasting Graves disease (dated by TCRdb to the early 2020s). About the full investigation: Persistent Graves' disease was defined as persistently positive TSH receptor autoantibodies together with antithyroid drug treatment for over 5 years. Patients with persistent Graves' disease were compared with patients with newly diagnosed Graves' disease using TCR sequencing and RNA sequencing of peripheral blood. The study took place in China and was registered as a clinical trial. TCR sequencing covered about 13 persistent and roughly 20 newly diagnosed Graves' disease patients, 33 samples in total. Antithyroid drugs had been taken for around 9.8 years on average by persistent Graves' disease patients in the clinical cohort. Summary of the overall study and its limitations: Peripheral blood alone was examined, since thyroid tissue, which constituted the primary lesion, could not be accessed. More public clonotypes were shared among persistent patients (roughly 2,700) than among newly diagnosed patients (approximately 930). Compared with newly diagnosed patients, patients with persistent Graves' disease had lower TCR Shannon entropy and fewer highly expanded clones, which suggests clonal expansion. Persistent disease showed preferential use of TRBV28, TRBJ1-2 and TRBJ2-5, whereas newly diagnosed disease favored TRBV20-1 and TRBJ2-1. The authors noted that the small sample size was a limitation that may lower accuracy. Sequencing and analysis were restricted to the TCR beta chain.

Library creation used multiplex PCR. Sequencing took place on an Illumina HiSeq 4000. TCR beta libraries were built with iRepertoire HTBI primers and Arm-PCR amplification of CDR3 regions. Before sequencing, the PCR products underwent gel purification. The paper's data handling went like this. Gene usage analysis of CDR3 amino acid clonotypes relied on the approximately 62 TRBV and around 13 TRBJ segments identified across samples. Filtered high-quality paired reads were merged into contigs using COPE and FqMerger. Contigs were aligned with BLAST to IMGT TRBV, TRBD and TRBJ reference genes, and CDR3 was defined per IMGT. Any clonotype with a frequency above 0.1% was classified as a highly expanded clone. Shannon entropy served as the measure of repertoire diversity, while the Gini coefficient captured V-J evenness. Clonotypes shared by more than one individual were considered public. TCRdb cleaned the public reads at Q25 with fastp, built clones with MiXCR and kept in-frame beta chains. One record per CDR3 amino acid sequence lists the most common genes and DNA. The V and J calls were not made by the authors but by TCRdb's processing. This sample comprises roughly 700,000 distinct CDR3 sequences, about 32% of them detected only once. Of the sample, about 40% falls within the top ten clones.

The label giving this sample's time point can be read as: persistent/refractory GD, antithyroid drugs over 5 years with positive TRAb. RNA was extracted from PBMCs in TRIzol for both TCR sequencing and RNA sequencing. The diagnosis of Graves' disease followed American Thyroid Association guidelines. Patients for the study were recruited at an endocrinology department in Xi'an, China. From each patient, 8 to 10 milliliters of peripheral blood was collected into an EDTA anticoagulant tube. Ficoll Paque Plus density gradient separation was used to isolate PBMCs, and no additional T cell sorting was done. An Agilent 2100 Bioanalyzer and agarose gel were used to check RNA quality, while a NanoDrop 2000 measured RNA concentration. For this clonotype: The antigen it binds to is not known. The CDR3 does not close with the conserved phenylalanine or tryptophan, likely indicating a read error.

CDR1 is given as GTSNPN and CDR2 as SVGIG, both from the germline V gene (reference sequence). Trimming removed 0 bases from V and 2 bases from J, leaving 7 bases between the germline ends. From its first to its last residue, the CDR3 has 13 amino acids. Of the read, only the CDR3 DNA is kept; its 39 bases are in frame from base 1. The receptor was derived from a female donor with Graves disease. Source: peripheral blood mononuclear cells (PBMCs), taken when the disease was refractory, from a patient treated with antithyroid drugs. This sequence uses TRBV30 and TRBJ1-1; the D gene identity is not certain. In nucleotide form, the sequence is TGTGCCTGGAGTGTATCCAGTAACACTGAAGCTTTCTCT. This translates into CAWSVSSNTEAFS.